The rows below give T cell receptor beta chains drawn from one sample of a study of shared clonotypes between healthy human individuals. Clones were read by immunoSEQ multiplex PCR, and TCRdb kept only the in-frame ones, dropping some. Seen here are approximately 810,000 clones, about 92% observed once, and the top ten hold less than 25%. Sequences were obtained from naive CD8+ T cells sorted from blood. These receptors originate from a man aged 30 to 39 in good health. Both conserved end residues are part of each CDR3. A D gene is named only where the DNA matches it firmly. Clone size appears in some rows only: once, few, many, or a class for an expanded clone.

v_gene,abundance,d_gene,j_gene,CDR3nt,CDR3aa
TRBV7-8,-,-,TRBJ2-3,TGTGCCAGCAATCCAGAAGGCGGAAGCACAGATACGCAGTATTTT,CASNPEGGSTDTQYF
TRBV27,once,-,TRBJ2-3,TGTGCCAGCAGTTCGTCAGATACGCAGTATTTT,CASSSSDTQYF
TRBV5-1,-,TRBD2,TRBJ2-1,TGCGCCAGCAGCTTTACGGTCGGACTAGCGGGAGAGAATGAGCAGTTCTTC,CASSFTVGLAGENEQFF
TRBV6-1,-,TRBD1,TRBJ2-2,TGTGCCAGCAGTGAAAGCAGGCACCGGGACAGTAATATGAGGAACACCGGGGAGCTGTTTTTT,CASSESRHRDSNMRNTGELFF
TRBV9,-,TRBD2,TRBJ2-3,TGTGCCAGCAGCGTAGCGCAAACTTCTAGCGGGGCTCACACAGATACGCAGTATTTT,CASSVAQTSSGAHTDTQYF
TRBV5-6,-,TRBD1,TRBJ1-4,TGTGCCAGCAGCTCCGGGACAGGGGGCGGAAAACTGTTTTTT,CASSSGTGGGKLFF
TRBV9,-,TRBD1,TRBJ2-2,TGTGCCAGAAGGGGGCGTCGAAGGACCGGGGAGCTGTTTTTT,CARRGRRRTGELFF
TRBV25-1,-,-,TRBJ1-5,TGTGCCAGCAGTGAGTATGGGGAGGTCAATCAGCCCCAGCATTTT,CASSEYGEVNQPQHF
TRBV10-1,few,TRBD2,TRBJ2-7,TGCGCCAGCAGTGAGCGGGAGGCCGCGTACGAGCAGTACTTC,CASSEREAAYEQYF
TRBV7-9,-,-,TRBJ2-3,TGTGCCAGCAGCCGGAGGGCAGATACGCAGTATTTT,CASSRRADTQYF
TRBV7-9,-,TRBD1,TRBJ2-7,TGTGCCAGCAGCCGTTTAGGGGGCGGGCAGTACTTC,CASSRLGGGQYF
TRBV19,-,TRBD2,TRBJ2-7,TGTGCCAGTAGTAAATCTAGCGGGAGTGGTTACGAGCAGTACTTC,CASSKSSGSGYEQYF
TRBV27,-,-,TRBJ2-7,TGTGCCAGCAGTTTATCGTCGGGAGCGCGGGAGCAGTACTTC,CASSLSSGAREQYF
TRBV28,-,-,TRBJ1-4,TGTGCCAGCAGTTACCCCCGCCGTGGACAGAGTGCAACTAATGAAAAACTGTTTTTT,CASSYPRRGQSATNEKLFF